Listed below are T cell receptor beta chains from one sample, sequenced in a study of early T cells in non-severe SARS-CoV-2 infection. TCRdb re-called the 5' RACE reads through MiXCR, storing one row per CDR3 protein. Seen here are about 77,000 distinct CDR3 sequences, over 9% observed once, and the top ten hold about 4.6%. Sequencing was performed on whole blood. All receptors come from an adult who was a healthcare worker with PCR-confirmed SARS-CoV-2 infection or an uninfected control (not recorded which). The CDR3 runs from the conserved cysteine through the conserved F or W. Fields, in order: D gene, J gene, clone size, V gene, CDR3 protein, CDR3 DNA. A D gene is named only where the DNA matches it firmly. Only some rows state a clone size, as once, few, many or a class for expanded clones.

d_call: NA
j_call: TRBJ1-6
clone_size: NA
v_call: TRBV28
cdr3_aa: CASRSVDSPLHF
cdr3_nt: TGTGCCAGCAGATCTGTGGATTCACCCCTCCACTTT

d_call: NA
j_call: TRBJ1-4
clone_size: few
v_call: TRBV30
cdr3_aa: CAWSVRGGQLFF
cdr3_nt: TGTGCCTGGAGTGTACGGGGGGGGCAACTGTTTTTT

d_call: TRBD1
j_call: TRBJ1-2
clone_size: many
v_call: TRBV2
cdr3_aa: CASSSIDRGVGYTF
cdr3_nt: TGTGCCAGCAGTAGCATTGACAGGGGTGTGGGCTACACCTTC

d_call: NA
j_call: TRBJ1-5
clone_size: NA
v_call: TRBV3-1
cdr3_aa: CASSTMGSQPQHF
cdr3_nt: TGTGCCAGCAGCACCATGGGATCACAGCCCCAGCATTTT

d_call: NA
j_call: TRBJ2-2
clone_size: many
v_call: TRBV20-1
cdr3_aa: CSARKGRETGELFF
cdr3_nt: TGCAGTGCTAGGAAGGGGCGCGAAACCGGGGAGCTGTTTTTT

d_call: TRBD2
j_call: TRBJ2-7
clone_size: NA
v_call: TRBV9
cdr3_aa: CASSLAGGGPFEQYF
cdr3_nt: TGTGCCAGCAGCCTCGCGGGAGGGGGACCATTCGAGCAGTACTTC

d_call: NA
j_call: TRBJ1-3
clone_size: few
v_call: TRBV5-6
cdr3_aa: CASRSSQDYFSGNTIHF
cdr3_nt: TGTGCCAGCAGATCGAGCCAGGATTATTTCTCTGGAAACACCATACATTTT

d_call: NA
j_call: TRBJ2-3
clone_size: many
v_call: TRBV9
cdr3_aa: CASSVVGTAADTQYF
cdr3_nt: TGTGCCAGCAGCGTAGTAGGGACGGCTGCAGATACGCAGTATTTT

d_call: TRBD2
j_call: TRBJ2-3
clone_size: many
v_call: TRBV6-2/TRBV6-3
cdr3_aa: CASSYLLAGRSGTQYF
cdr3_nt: TGTGCCAGCAGTTACCTTTTAGCGGGAAGGTCAGGTACGCAGTATTTT

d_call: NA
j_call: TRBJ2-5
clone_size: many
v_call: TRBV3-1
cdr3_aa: CASSHTTVDETQYF
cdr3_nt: TGTGCCAGCAGCCACACGACAGTCGACGAGACCCAGTACTTC

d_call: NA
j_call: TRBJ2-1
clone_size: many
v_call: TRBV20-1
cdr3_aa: CSASLTEVRYNEQFF
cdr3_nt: TGCAGTGCTAGCCTAACGGAGGTTCGCTACAATGAGCAGTTCTTC

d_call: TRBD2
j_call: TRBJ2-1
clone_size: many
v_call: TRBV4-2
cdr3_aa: CASSPTETSGGSYNEQFF
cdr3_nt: TGTGCCAGCAGCCCCACCGAGACTAGCGGAGGGTCCTACAATGAGCAGTTCTTC

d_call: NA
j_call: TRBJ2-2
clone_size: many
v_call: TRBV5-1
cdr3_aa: CASSPDKPGVQTKTGELFF
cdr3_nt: TGCGCCAGCAGCCCTGACAAGCCGGGAGTACAGACTAAGACCGGGGAGCTGTTTTTT

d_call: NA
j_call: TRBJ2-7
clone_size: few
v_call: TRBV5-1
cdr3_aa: CASSLDFGATLRYF
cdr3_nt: TGCGCCAGCAGCTTGGATTTCGGGGCCACGCTCCGGTACTTC

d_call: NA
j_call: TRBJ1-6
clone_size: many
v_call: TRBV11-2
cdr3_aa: CASRAQGSYNSPLHF
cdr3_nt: TGTGCCAGCAGGGCACAGGGCTCCTATAATTCACCCCTCCACTTT

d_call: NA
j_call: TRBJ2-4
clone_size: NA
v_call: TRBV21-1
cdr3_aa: CASSKGRCLAKNIQYF
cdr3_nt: TGTGCCAGCAGCAAGGGACGGTGCCTAGCCAAAAACATTCAGTACTTC

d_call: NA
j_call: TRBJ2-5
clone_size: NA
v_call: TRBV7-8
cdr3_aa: CASSLLGGVDRETQYF
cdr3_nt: TGTGCCAGCAGCTTACTAGGGGGAGTGGACCGAGAGACCCAGTACTTC

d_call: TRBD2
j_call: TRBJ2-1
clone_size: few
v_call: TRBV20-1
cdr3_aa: CSAERTSPSYNEQFF
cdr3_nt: TGCAGTGCCGAACGGACTAGTCCTTCCTACAATGAGCAGTTCTTC

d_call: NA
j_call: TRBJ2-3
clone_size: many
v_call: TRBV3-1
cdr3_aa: CASSQGGGTDTQYF
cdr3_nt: TGTGCCAGCAGCCAGGGGGGAGGCACAGATACGCAGTATTTT

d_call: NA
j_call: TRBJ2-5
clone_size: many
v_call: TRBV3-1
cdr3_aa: CASSQAGSGTQYF
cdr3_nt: TGTGCCAGCAGCCAAGCAGGGAGCGGGACCCAGTACTTC

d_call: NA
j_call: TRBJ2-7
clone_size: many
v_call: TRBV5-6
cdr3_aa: CASSFGRNRNFYEQYF
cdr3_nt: TGTGCCAGCAGCTTCGGACGAAATCGTAATTTCTACGAGCAGTACTTC

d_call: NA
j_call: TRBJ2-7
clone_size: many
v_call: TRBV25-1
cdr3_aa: CASSEGVLSGYEQYF
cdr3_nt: TGTGCCAGCAGTGAGGGGGTTCTTTCAGGATACGAGCAGTACTTC

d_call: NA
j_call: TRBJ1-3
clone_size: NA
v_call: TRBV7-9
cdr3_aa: CASSPSGTRGSSGNTIYF
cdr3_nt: TGTGCCAGCAGCCCATCCGGGACGCGCGGATCCTCTGGAAACACCATATATTTT

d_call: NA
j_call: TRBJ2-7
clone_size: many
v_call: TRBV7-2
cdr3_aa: CASSLAAGGSGPAGEQYF
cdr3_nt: TGTGCCAGCAGCTTAGCAGCCGGGGGCTCAGGCCCCGCGGGGGAGCAGTACTTC

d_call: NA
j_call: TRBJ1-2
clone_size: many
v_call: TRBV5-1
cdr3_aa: CASSLDRDGYTF
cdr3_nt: TGCGCCAGCAGCTTGGACAGGGATGGCTACACCTTC

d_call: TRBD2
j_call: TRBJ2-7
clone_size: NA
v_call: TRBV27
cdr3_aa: CARAMMTSGWAYEQYF
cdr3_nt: TGTGCCAGGGCTATGATGACTAGCGGGTGGGCCTACGAGCAGTACTTC

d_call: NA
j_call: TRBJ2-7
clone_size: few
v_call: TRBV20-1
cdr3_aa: CSALSAQLSYEQYF
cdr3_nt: TGCAGTGCTCTATCGGCCCAACTCTCCTACGAGCAGTACTTC

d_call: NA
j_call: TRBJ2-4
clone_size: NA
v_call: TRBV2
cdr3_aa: CASSADSLAKNIQYF
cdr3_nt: TGTGCCAGCAGCGCAGACAGTCTAGCCAAAAACATTCAGTACTTC

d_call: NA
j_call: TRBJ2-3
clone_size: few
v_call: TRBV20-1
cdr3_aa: CSASRQGRLDTQYF
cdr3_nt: TGCAGTGCTAGCCGGCAGGGGCGGTTAGATACGCAGTATTTT

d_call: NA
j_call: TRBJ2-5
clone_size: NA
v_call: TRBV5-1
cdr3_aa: CASSLMDQETQYF
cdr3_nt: TGCGCCAGCAGCTTGATGGATCAAGAGACCCAGTACTTC

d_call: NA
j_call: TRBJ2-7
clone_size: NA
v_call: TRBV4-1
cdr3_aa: CASSLVGATRYDEQYF
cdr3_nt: TGCGCCAGCAGCCTCGTGGGGGCAACGCGGTACGACGAGCAGTACTTC

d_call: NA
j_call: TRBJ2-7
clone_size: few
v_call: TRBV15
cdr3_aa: CATSRVGQGLSEQYF
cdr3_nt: TGTGCCACCAGCAGAGTCGGACAAGGGCTCTCCGAGCAGTACTTC

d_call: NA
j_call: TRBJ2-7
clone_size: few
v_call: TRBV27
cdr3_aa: CASSSLDSPLEQYF
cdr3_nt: TGTGCCAGCAGTTCGCTGGACAGTCCTCTCGAGCAGTACTTC

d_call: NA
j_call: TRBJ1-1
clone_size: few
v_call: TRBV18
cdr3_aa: CASSPSGGRAEAFF
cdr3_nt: TGTGCCAGCTCACCCTCCGGGGGCCGGGCTGAAGCTTTCTTT

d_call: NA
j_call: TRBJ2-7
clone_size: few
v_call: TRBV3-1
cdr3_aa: CASSQDPGGASNEQYF
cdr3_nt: TGTGCCAGCAGCCAAGATCCCGGGGGCGCGAGTAACGAGCAGTACTTC

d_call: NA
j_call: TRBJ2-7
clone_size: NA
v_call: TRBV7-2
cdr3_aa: CASSLAQNLYEQYF
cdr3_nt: TGTGCCAGCAGCTTAGCACAGAACCTCTACGAGCAGTACTTC

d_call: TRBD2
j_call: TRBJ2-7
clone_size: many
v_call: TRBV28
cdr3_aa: CASSLFLGLEGYEQYF
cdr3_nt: TGTGCCAGCAGTTTATTTTTGGGACTAGAGGGGTACGAGCAGTACTTC

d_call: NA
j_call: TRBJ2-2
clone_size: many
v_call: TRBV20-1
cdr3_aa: CSAPGLTGELFF
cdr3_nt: TGCAGTGCCCCAGGACTAACCGGGGAGCTGTTTTTT

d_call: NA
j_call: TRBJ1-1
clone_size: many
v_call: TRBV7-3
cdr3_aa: CASSLEQADTEAFF
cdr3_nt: TGTGCCAGCAGCTTAGAACAGGCCGACACTGAAGCTTTCTTT

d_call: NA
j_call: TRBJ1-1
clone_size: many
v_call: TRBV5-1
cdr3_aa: CASTLGDPGTEAFF
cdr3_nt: TGCGCCAGCACCTTAGGGGACCCCGGAACTGAAGCTTTCTTT

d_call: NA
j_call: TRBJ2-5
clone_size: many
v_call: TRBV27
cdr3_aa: CASSFGLAETQYF
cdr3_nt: TGTGCCAGCAGTTTCGGACTGGCGGAGACCCAGTACTTC

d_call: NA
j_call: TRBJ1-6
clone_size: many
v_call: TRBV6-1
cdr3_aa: CASSSGTPGANSPLHF
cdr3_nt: TGTGCCAGCAGTTCCGGGACTCCGGGGGCTAATTCACCCCTCCACTTT

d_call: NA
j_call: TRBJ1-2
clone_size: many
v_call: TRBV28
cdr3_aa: CASSSTAYYGYTF
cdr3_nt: TGTGCCAGCAGTTCGACGGCATACTATGGCTACACCTTC

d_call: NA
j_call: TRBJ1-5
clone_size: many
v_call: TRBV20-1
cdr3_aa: CSARDQALNNQPQHF
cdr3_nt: TGCAGTGCTAGAGATCAGGCACTGAACAATCAGCCCCAGCATTTT

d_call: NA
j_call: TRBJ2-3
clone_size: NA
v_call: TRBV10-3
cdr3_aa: CAIPASTDTQYF
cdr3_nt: TGTGCCATCCCAGCGAGCACAGATACGCAGTATTTT